This T cell receptor beta chain is from a study of blood T cell repertoires in COVID-19. At the level of the study: Collection of acute and convalescent COVID-19 samples took place in the United States, Italy and Spain. Nucleic acid was either cDNA or gDNA, and it came from T cells, B-cell-depleted T cells, or PBMCs.

Under the authors' procedure: Estimation of nucleated cell counts was performed using reference gene primer amplification. Assay used: immunoSEQ multiplex PCR; TCRdb lists only in-frame clones, some missing. V and J calls and clone size come straight from that table; D and trimming were deduced from the DNA. The table lists 130,000 to 150,000 clones, approximately 89% of them singletons. The sequenced sample was peripheral blood. The clonotype was recovered from a human donor in a cohort sampled during active COVID-19.

CDR3 residues: CASSVGQGTDTQYF. DNA for the CDR3: TGTGCCAGCAGTGTAGGACAGGGAACAGATACGCAGTATTTT. V and J are TRBV27 and TRBJ2-3; 8 bases map to TRBD1. V lost 5 bases and J lost 3; bases outside the gene matches: 4. The germline V gene has CDR1 MNHEY and CDR2 SMNVEV (reference sequence). The CDR3 is made up of 14 amino acids.